This TCR delta chain emerged from a study of gamma-delta T cells after stem cell transplantation. This clone was seen only a few times. J gave up 0 bases and V 3 bases, and 13 bases lay outside the gene matches. Germline loops: CDR1 GEAIGNYY, CDR2 EKD. The CDR3 consists of 19 residues. TCRdb re-called the RT-PCR reads with CATT. This table holds 2,000 to 2,500 delta-chain clones, about 32% found once. The sample was gamma-delta T cells. V is TRDV2 and J is TRDJ1, with TRDD3 matching 12 bases. The receptor's source is a human donor. It is not recorded whose cells these are; they may come from a transplant donor. The CDR3 coding sequence is TGTGCCTGTGACGCCGTACTGGGGGATACAGGCCAGTACACCGATAAACTCATCTTT. Protein: CACDAVLGDTGQYTDKLIF.